This is a list of T cell receptor beta chains from one sample in a study of CD8 T cells in ankylosing spondylitis. TCRdb passed the 5' RACE reads through MiXCR, listing each CDR3 protein once. There are fewer than 250,000 distinct CDR3 sequences in the sample; under 35% occur only once, and approximately 4.6% lies in the top ten. Input material: blood, either unsorted or a sorted T cell fraction (not recorded which). These receptors originate from a male donor with ankylosing spondylitis or in good health (not recorded which). CDR3s include the opening cysteine and the closing phenylalanine or tryptophan. D genes are given only for firm matches. Not all rows give a size; the values are once, few, many and, for expanded clones, a class.

abundance: .
d_gene: .
j_gene: TRBJ1-5
len: 12
v_gene: TRBV12-3/TRBV12-4
CDR3aa: CASSLERGIQHF
CDR3nt: TGTGCCAGCAGTTTGGAGCGGGGCATCCAGCATTTT

abundance: .
d_gene: TRBD1
j_gene: TRBJ2-1
len: 14
v_gene: TRBV5-1
CDR3aa: CASSLTTGGNEQFF
CDR3nt: TGCGCCAGCAGCTTAACGACAGGGGGCAATGAGCAGTTCTTC

abundance: few
d_gene: TRBD2
j_gene: TRBJ2-7
len: 18
v_gene: TRBV6-1
CDR3aa: CASRRKGRLAGGTYEQYF
CDR3nt: TGTGCCAGCAGGCGAAAAGGGCGTCTAGCGGGGGGCACCTACGAGCAGTACTTC

abundance: few
d_gene: .
j_gene: TRBJ2-6
len: 15
v_gene: TRBV5-1
CDR3aa: CASSRGAPGANVLTF
CDR3nt: TGCGCCAGCAGCCGGGGGGCGCCTGGGGCCAACGTCCTGACTTTC

abundance: few
d_gene: TRBD2
j_gene: TRBJ2-3
len: 16
v_gene: TRBV20-1
CDR3aa: CSAHNLAGGLGDTQYF
CDR3nt: TGCAGTGCTCATAACCTAGCGGGGGGCCTAGGGGATACGCAGTATTTT

abundance: few
d_gene: .
j_gene: TRBJ1-5
len: 14
v_gene: TRBV20-1
CDR3aa: CSAGVGGSNQPQHF
CDR3nt: TGCAGTGCTGGAGTAGGGGGGTCAAATCAGCCCCAGCATTTT

abundance: few
d_gene: .
j_gene: TRBJ2-7
len: 14
v_gene: TRBV5-6
CDR3aa: CASSPWTGAGEQYF
CDR3nt: TGTGCCAGCAGCCCATGGACAGGCGCGGGAGAGCAGTACTTC

abundance: .
d_gene: TRBD2
j_gene: TRBJ2-7
len: 15
v_gene: TRBV5-1
CDR3aa: CASSPELAIKYEQYF
CDR3nt: TGCGCCAGCAGCCCGGAACTAGCGATCAAGTACGAGCAGTACTTC

abundance: few
d_gene: .
j_gene: TRBJ2-5
len: 13
v_gene: TRBV12-3/TRBV12-4
CDR3aa: CASSSGYQETQYF
CDR3nt: TGTGCCAGCAGTTCTGGGTACCAAGAGACCCAGTACTTC

abundance: .
d_gene: TRBD1
j_gene: TRBJ1-1
len: 14
v_gene: TRBV29-1
CDR3aa: CSVRAGTGLAEAFF
CDR3nt: TGCAGCGTCCGGGCCGGGACAGGGTTGGCTGAAGCTTTCTTT

abundance: few
d_gene: TRBD1
j_gene: TRBJ1-1
len: 10
v_gene: TRBV20-1
CDR3aa: CSAEDRGQFF
CDR3nt: TGCAGTGCTGAAGACAGGGGGCAGTTCTTT

abundance: .
d_gene: .
j_gene: TRBJ2-1
len: 13
v_gene: TRBV6-5
CDR3aa: CASSLLVTAEQFF
CDR3nt: TGTGCCAGCAGTCTACTAGTTACTGCTGAGCAGTTCTTC

abundance: .
d_gene: TRBD2
j_gene: TRBJ2-3
len: 14
v_gene: TRBV4-2
CDR3aa: CASSQETAGELQYF
CDR3nt: TGTGCCAGCAGCCAAGAGACAGCGGGAGAGTTGCAGTATTTT

abundance: few
d_gene: .
j_gene: TRBJ2-7
len: 15
v_gene: TRBV6-1
CDR3aa: CASSLTYTGSYEQYF
CDR3nt: TGTGCCAGCAGTCTTACCTATACAGGGAGCTACGAGCAGTACTTC

abundance: .
d_gene: TRBD2
j_gene: TRBJ2-7
len: 15
v_gene: TRBV10-3
CDR3aa: CAISESSAGEGEQYF
CDR3nt: TGTGCCATCAGTGAATCGTCCGCCGGGGAGGGCGAGCAGTACTTC

abundance: few
d_gene: .
j_gene: TRBJ2-1
len: 13
v_gene: TRBV6-5
CDR3aa: CASSYSVDLEQFF
CDR3nt: TGTGCCAGCAGTTACTCGGTAGATCTTGAGCAGTTCTTC

abundance: .
d_gene: .
j_gene: TRBJ1-5
len: 14
v_gene: TRBV6-1
CDR3aa: CASREEVGNQPQHF
CDR3nt: TGTGCCAGCAGGGAAGAGGTAGGCAATCAGCCCCAGCATTTT